This record covers a single T cell receptor beta chain. Its antigen is not known. Over chemoradiotherapy, repertoires were sampled more than once. This specimen belongs to a study of chemoradiotherapy in HPV16-positive cancers. The study's findings and limits: Non-HPV-specific T cells did not expand in tumors during treatment, whereas candidate HPV-specific clones and E7-related motifs did.

Only in-frame clones appear in the TCRdb table, and some are missing; sequencing was by immunoSEQ multiplex PCR. This sample has some 35,000 clones; 80% to 95% occur once, and the top ten carry roughly 3.9%. Per the germline V gene, CDR1 is SGDLS and CDR2 is YYNGEE. Trimming removed 4 bases at V and 2 bases at J, with 9 bases between. The CDR3 contains 13 residues. The source is a human donor with HPV-associated anogenital cancer. The rearrangement links TRBV9 to TRBJ1-1; D possibly corresponds to TRBD1 (5 bases). The input for sequencing was blood, taken from a patient who underwent chemoradiotherapy. The CDR3 sequence is CASSPTGNTEAFF. The CDR3, as DNA: TGTGCCAGCAGCCCTACAGGTAACACTGAAGCTTTCTTT.